This TCR beta chain appears in the sequencing data of a study of T cells after yellow fever vaccination. Regarding the study as a whole: Abundant clonotypes from the bulk population could have been carried over as contaminants into FACS-sorted repertoires. It was a weaker secondary response, yet one that peaked faster, at day 5 versus 15.

There are many counts of this clonotype. As yet, its antigen is unknown. Conversion of TCR transcripts into cDNA relied on 5'RACE template switching, which added a universal primer site and UMIs. TCRdb reprocessed the 5' RACE reads with MiXCR, giving one entry per CDR3 protein. The table includes about 330,000 distinct CDR3 sequences, roughly 3.9% detected once. CDR1 is MNHNY and CDR2 is SVGAGI in the germline V gene (reference sequence). The CDR3 contains 14 residues. The V end was cut by 6 bases, the J end by 3 bases, with 12 bases between. The clonotype comes from a man between 18 and 35 years old who received the YFV17D yellow fever vaccine. Sequences were derived from PBMCs, sampled 5 days after the yellow fever booster vaccination. The genes are TRBV6-6 and TRBJ1-5; D perhaps matches TRBD1 (5 bases). The CDR3 spells CASSPGLINQPQHF. DNA for the CDR3: TGTGCCAGCAGCCCGGGACTGATCAATCAGCCCCAGCATTTT.